This paragraph reports one T cell receptor (beta chain). Its antigen is not identified. Germline V lookup: CDR1 DFQATT, CDR2 SNEGSKA (reference sequence). CDR3 size: 12 residues. Trimming pared 2 bases from V and 7 bases from J, leaving 11 bases between. The data stem from a study of blood T cells in healthy people across ages. Broader study findings: The unsorted PBMCs prevented any conclusive comparison of naive versus antigen-experienced cells. Long-lived and aged donors differed, with more naive CD4+ cells and higher diversity in the long-lived.

A second about 7 to 12 cycle PCR used barcoded and J-beta primers. Every single cDNA molecule received a tag from a template-switch adaptor with 12 random nucleotides. MiXCR, run by TCRdb on the 5' RACE reads, gives a single entry per CDR3 protein. The top ten hold roughly 2% of the sample, which has 1.5 million to 2 million distinct CDR3 sequences, about 49% seen once. Samples each yielded at least 6 micrograms of total RNA. The chain carries TRBV20-1 and TRBJ1-1, with D maybe TRBD1 (6 bases). The specimen sequenced was blood. The receptor comes from a woman between 40 and 50 years old in good health. The CDR3 region is CSARSAGVEAFF. CDR3 bases: TGCAGTGCTAGATCCGCAGGGGTTGAAGCTTTCTTT.